Below are 23 T cell receptor beta chains sequenced from a single sample in a study of blood T cell repertoires in COVID-19. Method: immunoSEQ multiplex PCR; TCRdb's copy keeps in-frame clones and lacks some. Altogether under 45,000 clones are present, 75% to 85% being singletons, with the ten largest covering about 26%. Input material: peripheral blood. The receptors come from a man older than 75 with acute or convalescent COVID-19.

DNA for the CDR3: TGTGCCAGCAGCCCCGGGGGGACGGCGGCCTACAATGAGCAGTTCTTC. It translates to CASSPGGTAAYNEQFF. The J gene is TRBJ2-1, the V gene TRBV7-3; 7 bases are shared with TRBD2. V shed 5 bases, J shed 2 bases, and the junction held 9 bases outside the gene matches. This CDR3 contains 16 residues. In germline, CDR1 is SGHTA, CDR2 FQGTGA.

Only a few counts were recorded for this clone. The CDR3 region is CSASADTNTEAFF. The CDR3 nucleotides are TGCAGTGCTAGTGCGGACACCAACACTGAAGCTTTCTTT. This chain joins TRBV20-1 and TRBJ1-1, with D possibly matching TRBD1 (5 bases). The CDR3 consists of 13 residues. In germline, CDR1 is DFQATT, CDR2 SNEGSKA (reference sequence). Trimming shortened V by 3 bases and J by 2 bases, and 10 bases separated the two germline ends.

The chain joins TRBV4-1 to TRBJ2-7; the match to TRBD2 covers 9 bases. CDR1 and CDR2 (germline): MGHRA, YSYEKL. This CDR3 spans 16 amino acids. V shed 1 base and J 3 bases; nucleotides not matched to a gene: 7. The CDR3, as DNA: TGCGCCAGCAGCCAAGGGCTAGCGGGGACCGGCTACGAGCAGTACTTC. Translating gives CASSQGLAGTGYEQYF.

CDR3 DNA sequence: TGTGCCATCAGTGGGACTACCGGGACAGGCGACACCTACGAGCAGTACTTC. This encodes CAISGTTGTGDTYEQYF. The rearrangement joins TRBV10-3 to TRBJ2-7; 8 bases match TRBD1. The CDR3 spans 17 residues. Trimming took 4 bases from V and 2 from J; bases not matched to a gene: 13. In germline, CDR1 is ENHRY, CDR2 SYGVKD.

V and J are TRBV30 and TRBJ1-6; D possibly corresponds to TRBD1 (5 bases). V was clipped by 6 bases and J by 6 bases, with 12 bases between them. The CDR3 spans 13 residues. CDR1 and CDR2 (germline): GTSNPN, SVGIG (reference sequence). CDR3 DNA: TGTGCCTGCCAGGACATGATTAATTCACCCCTCCACTTT. Protein sequence: CACQDMINSPLHF.

This clone was observed a single time. J is TRBJ1-6 and V is TRBV12-3 or TRBV12-4; the D gene is possibly TRBD1 (6 bases). The CDR3 sequence is 13 residues long. V was trimmed by 5 bases and J by 9 bases, leaving 11 bases between them. The CDR3 DNA reads as TGTGCCAGCAGTGCACAGGGTTTTTCACCCCTCCACTTT. Translated: CASSAQGFSPLHF.

The rearrangement uses TRBV18 and TRBJ1-1; tentatively, D is TRBD1 (5 bases). Trimming left V 3 bases short and J 3 bases short, with 8 bases between. Germline CDR1 KGHSH, CDR2 LQKENI. CDR3 length: 13 residues. For the CDR3, the DNA is TGTGCCAGCTCACCGGGGCAAGACACTGAAGCTTTCTTT. As protein: CASSPGQDTEAFF.

The rearrangement joins TRBV27 to TRBJ2-7; 7 bases match TRBD1. Germline CDR1 is MNHEY and CDR2 is SMNVEV (reference sequence). This CDR3 contains 15 residues. V trimming: 6 bases; J trimming: 2 bases; junction bases outside the gene matches: 10. The CDR3 loop reads CASRSTPGQTYEQYF. CDR3 nucleotide sequence: TGTGCCAGCAGATCTACCCCGGGACAGACCTACGAGCAGTACTTC.

The V call is TRBV21-1, the J call TRBJ1-3; TRBD1, the D gene given by the table, was not confirmed from the DNA. TRBV21-1 is described as a pseudogene. The CDR3 is made up of 19 amino acids. As DNA, the CDR3 is TGTGCCACCATCCACCATCTAGACAGGGGCGATAACTCTGGAAACACCATATATTTT. This codes for CATIHHLDRGDNSGNTIYF.

The chain recombines TRBV6-5 with TRBJ1-5; TRBD1 is a possible D gene (5 bases). The CDR3 covers 13 residues. Germline V lookup: CDR1 MNHEY, CDR2 SVGAGI. V was pared by 7 bases and J by 11 bases, with 18 bases between. The CDR3 region has the DNA TGTGCCAGCAACTTTGACGGGGGTGAGTCCCAGCATTTT. The encoded protein is CASNFDGGESQHF.

The chain has TRBV7-9 and TRBJ1-2, with D tentatively TRBD1 (5 bases). CDR1 is SEHNR, CDR2 FQNEAQ, per germline (reference sequence). Trimming took off 5 bases at V and 7 bases at J, with 17 bases between the two ends. The CDR3 has 14 amino acids. The DNA of the CDR3 is TGTGCCAGCAGCCGCAGGGAGGGATTAGGTGGCTACACCTTC. Residues: CASSRREGLGGYTF.

The chain combines TRBV29-1 with TRBJ2-1; 8 nucleotides line up with TRBD1. The germline CDR1 and CDR2 sequences are SQVTM and ANQGSEA. CDR3 length: 12 residues. Germline trimming cut 3 bases from V and 7 bases from J; bases unmatched to any gene: 2. The CDR3 loop is CSVDNRGNEQFF. The CDR3 DNA reads TGCAGCGTTGATAACAGGGGGAATGAGCAGTTCTTC.

The gene calls are TRBV19 and TRBJ2-3; D gene uncertain. V lost 5 bases and J lost 3, with 6 bases in between. Germline V CDR1 and CDR2: LNHDA, SQIVND (reference sequence). The CDR3 extends over 12 amino acids. For the CDR3, the DNA is TGTGCCAGTAGTCACGGGACAGATACGCAGTATTTT. Protein: CASSHGTDTQYF.

This chain joins TRBV7-9 and TRBJ2-3; maybe TRBD2 (5 bases). The CDR3 has 13 amino acids. Between the trimmed V and J ends, which lost 1 base and 6 bases, there was a span of 8 bases. Germline V gene lookup returns CDR1 SEHNR and CDR2 FQNEAQ (reference sequence). For the CDR3, the DNA is TGTGCCAGCAGCTTAGTAGGCGGGGATACGCAGTATTTT. Translating gives CASSLVGGDTQYF. Based on the CDR3 plus reference TRBV7-9 and TRBJ2-3, the full variable domain is DTGVSQNPRHKITKRGQNVTFRCDPISEHNRLYWYRQTLGQGPEFLTYFQNEAQLEKSRLLSDRFSAERPKGSFSTLEIQRTEQGDSAMYLCASSLVGGDTQYFGPGTRLTVL.

The chain carries TRBV18 and TRBJ2-2; 7 nucleotides align to TRBD1. V lost 0 bases and J lost 6; bases outside the gene matches: 4. CDR3 length: 15 residues. CDR1 is KGHSH and CDR2 is LQKENI in the germline V gene. CDR3 residues: CASSPPGGEAGELFF. The CDR3 DNA reads as TGTGCCAGCTCACCACCAGGGGGCGAAGCCGGGGAGCTGTTTTTT.

The V gene is TRBV9, the J gene TRBJ1-2, with a tentative D call TRBD1 (6 bases). Trimming removed 5 bases from V and 2 bases from J, with 10 bases in between. This CDR3 has 13 residues. The germline V gene encodes CDR1 SGDLS and CDR2 YYNGEE. The CDR3 here is CASSTRGNYGYTF. The CDR3 DNA reads as TGTGCCAGCAGTACGAGGGGGAACTATGGCTACACCTTC.

The DNA for the CDR3 is TGTGCCAGTAGTATAGGAAGGGGACAGGTCTACGAGCAGTACTTC. This translates into CASSIGRGQVYEQYF. The chain recombines TRBV19 with TRBJ2-7; 8 bases align to TRBD1. After removal of 1 base from V and 3 bases from J, the junction contained 5 bases not matched to a gene. Germline CDR1 and CDR2: LNHDA and SQIVND (reference sequence). The CDR3 is 15 amino acids.

The genes are TRBV4-1 and TRBJ2-2; the D is unclear. The CDR3 spans 15 residues. V lost 0 bases to trimming and J lost 4 bases, with 9 bases between them. Germline values: CDR1 MGHRA, CDR2 YSYEKL. CDR3 sequence reads: CASSQDRQVTGELFF. The CDR3 nucleotides are TGCGCCAGCAGCCAAGATCGGCAGGTCACCGGGGAGCTGTTTTTT.

This clone was seen repeatedly, ten times or more. The chain carries TRBV18 and TRBJ1-1; 7 bases are a match to TRBD1. The V gene's germline CDR1 is KGHSH and CDR2 LQKENI. V was clipped by 2 bases and J by 3 bases; unmatched bases: 6. The CDR3 covers 15 residues. CDR3 loop: CASSPGVQGDTEAFF. CDR3 sequence (DNA): TGTGCCAGCTCACCAGGTGTGCAGGGGGACACTGAAGCTTTCTTT.

V is TRBV18 and J is TRBJ2-7; maybe TRBD2 (5 bases). This CDR3 contains 15 residues. CDR1 is KGHSH, CDR2 LQKENI, per germline. V lost 2 bases to trimming and J lost 2 bases, with 13 bases between them. The CDR3 loop is CASSPTRTYTYEQYF. CDR3 bases: TGTGCCAGCTCACCAACGAGGACTTACACCTACGAGCAGTACTTC.

The chain combines TRBV30 with TRBJ1-4; 9 nucleotides align to TRBD1. The V and J ends lost 1 base and 0 bases, in that order; junction bases with no gene match: 6. This CDR3 has 17 amino acids. Germline CDR1 and CDR2: GTSNPN and SVGIG (reference sequence). CDR3 residues: CAWSEPQGAATNEKLFF. The CDR3 region has the DNA TGTGCCTGGAGTGAACCACAGGGGGCCGCAACTAATGAAAAACTGTTTTTT.

CDR3 sequence reads: CASSAGDRASGYNEQFF. The CDR3 nucleotides are TGCGCCAGCAGCGCAGGCGACAGGGCGTCCGGTTACAATGAGCAGTTCTTC. The chain couples TRBV5-1 to TRBJ2-1, with 7 bases that match TRBD1. In germline, CDR1 is SGHRS, CDR2 YFSETQ. The CDR3 extends over 17 amino acids. The ends lost 4 bases at V and 4 bases at J; junction bases unmatched: 14.

This chain connects TRBV5-1 to TRBJ1-2, with 9 bases identical to TRBD1. Germline V CDR1 and CDR2: SGHRS, YFSETQ. The CDR3 consists of 14 residues. The J segment lost 3 bases and the V segment lost 4 bases, leaving 4 bases of the junction unmatched. As DNA, the CDR3 is TGCGCCAGCAGCCCTCGACAGGGGGACTATGGCTACACCTTC. Protein product: CASSPRQGDYGYTF.